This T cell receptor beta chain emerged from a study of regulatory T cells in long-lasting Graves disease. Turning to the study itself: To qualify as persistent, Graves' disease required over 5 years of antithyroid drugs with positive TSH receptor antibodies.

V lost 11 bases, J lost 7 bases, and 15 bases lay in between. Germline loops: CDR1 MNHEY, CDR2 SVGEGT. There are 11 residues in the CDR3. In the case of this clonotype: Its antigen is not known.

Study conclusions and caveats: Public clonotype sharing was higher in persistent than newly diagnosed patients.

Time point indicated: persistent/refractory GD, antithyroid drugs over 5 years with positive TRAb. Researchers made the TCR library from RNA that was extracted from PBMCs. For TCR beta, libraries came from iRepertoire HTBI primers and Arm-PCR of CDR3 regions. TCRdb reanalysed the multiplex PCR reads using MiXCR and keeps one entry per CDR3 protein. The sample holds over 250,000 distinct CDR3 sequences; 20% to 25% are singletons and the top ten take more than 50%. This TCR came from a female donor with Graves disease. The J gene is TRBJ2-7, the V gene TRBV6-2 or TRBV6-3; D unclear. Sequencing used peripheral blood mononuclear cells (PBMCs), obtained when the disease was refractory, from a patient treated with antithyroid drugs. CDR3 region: CAGGPRPEQYF. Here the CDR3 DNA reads TGTGCCGGCGGTCCCCGTCCGGAGCAGTACTTC.